The rows below give T cell receptor beta chains drawn from one sample of a study of CD8 T cells in ankylosing spondylitis. TCRdb independently ran MiXCR on the 5' RACE reads; one entry per CDR3 protein. The sample lists 380,000 or so distinct CDR3 sequences, 20% to 25% seen once, with around 13% in the top ten. The sequencing sample was made of blood, either unsorted or a sorted T cell fraction (not recorded which). The receptors derive from a male donor with ankylosing spondylitis or in good health (not recorded which). The CDR3 runs from the conserved cysteine through the conserved F or W. The D gene is left open where the match is weak. Clone size is given for some rows only: seen once, a few or many times, or a class if the clone is expanded.

>TRBV12-3/TRBV12-4|few|-|TRBJ1-2
CASSGTGIFGYTF
TGTGCCAGCAGTGGTACAGGGATATTTGGCTACACCTTC
>TRBV12-3/TRBV12-4|-|-|TRBJ2-6
CASSFRQGSSGANVLTF
TGTGCCAGCAGTTTTCGGCAGGGCAGCTCTGGGGCCAACGTCCTGACTTTC
>TRBV5-1|many|-|TRBJ2-1
CASKRDPLDEQFF
TGCGCCAGCAAGAGGGACCCGTTGGATGAGCAGTTCTTC
>TRBV12-3/TRBV12-4|many|-|TRBJ1-5
CASSALYSNQPQHF
TGTGCCAGCAGTGCCCTGTATAGCAATCAGCCCCAGCATTTT
>TRBV4-1|few|-|TRBJ2-4
CASSQDAGARGDIQYF
TGCGCCAGCAGCCAAGATGCAGGGGCTCGAGGCGACATTCAGTACTTC
>TRBV12-3/TRBV12-4|many|TRBD2|TRBJ2-1
CASSLGGGSYNEQFF
TGTGCCAGCAGTTTGGGCGGGGGTTCCTACAATGAGCAGTTCTTC
>TRBV20-1|-|-|TRBJ2-3
CSAKEQGDTQYF
TGCAGTGCAAAAGAACAAGGGGATACGCAGTATTTT
>TRBV5-1|few|TRBD1|TRBJ1-2
CASSAGTANYGYTF
TGCGCCAGCAGCGCCGGGACAGCTAACTATGGCTACACCTTC
>TRBV7-6|-|TRBD1|TRBJ2-3
CASSLAVGTDSTDTQYF
TGTGCCAGCAGCTTAGCTGTCGGGACAGACAGCACAGATACGCAGTATTTT
>TRBV15|-|TRBD1|TRBJ2-5
CATSAGQGAVETQYF
TGTGCCACCAGTGCGGGACAGGGGGCTGTAGAGACCCAGTACTTC
>TRBV9|-|-|TRBJ2-7
CASSVGRGSYEQYF
TGTGCCAGCAGCGTCGGCCGAGGATCCTACGAGCAGTACTTC
>TRBV29-1|-|-|TRBJ2-1
CSVEADSYNEQFF
TGCAGCGTTGAGGCCGACTCCTACAATGAGCAGTTCTTC
>TRBV6-5|few|TRBD2|TRBJ2-7
CASSYAGEVYEQYF
TGTGCCAGCAGTTACGCGGGGGAAGTCTACGAGCAGTACTTC
>TRBV9|-|TRBD2|TRBJ2-3
CACSVFGGGPTDTQYF
TGTGCCTGCAGCGTCTTCGGCGGGGGTCCCACAGATACGCAGTATTTT
>TRBV20-1|-|-|TRBJ2-1
CSARSLLRQTYNEQFF
TGCAGTGCCCGTTCGTTATTGCGCCAAACCTACAATGAGCAGTTCTTC
>TRBV5-1|-|TRBD1|TRBJ1-5
CASSRGTGDINQPQHF
TGCGCCAGCAGCCGCGGGACAGGGGACATCAATCAGCCCCAGCATTTT
>TRBV3-1|once|-|TRBJ1-1
CASSQTNPVMNTEAFF
TGTGCCAGCAGCCAAACAAACCCGGTGATGAACACTGAAGCTTTCTTT
>TRBV2|-|TRBD1|TRBJ1-2
CASSDRGQVDGYTF
TGTGCCAGCAGTGATAGGGGGCAGGTCGATGGCTACACCTTC
>TRBV6-2/TRBV6-3|many|-|TRBJ2-7
CASSYSPEGYEQYF
TGTGCCAGCAGTTACTCGCCGGAGGGCTACGAGCAGTACTTC
>TRBV12-3/TRBV12-4|many|-|TRBJ2-7
CASSPRTDYEQYF
TGTGCCAGCAGCCCACGCACAGACTACGAGCAGTACTTC
>TRBV19|-|-|TRBJ1-1
CASSIGNSEAFF
TGTGCCAGTAGTATCGGTAACAGTGAAGCTTTCTTT
>TRBV7-9|-|TRBD1|TRBJ2-1
CASHRGNNEQFF
TGTGCCAGCCACAGGGGGAACAATGAGCAGTTCTTC
>TRBV30|-|TRBD2|TRBJ2-3
CASASGDGDTQYF
TGTGCCTCCGCTAGCGGGGATGGAGATACGCAGTATTTT